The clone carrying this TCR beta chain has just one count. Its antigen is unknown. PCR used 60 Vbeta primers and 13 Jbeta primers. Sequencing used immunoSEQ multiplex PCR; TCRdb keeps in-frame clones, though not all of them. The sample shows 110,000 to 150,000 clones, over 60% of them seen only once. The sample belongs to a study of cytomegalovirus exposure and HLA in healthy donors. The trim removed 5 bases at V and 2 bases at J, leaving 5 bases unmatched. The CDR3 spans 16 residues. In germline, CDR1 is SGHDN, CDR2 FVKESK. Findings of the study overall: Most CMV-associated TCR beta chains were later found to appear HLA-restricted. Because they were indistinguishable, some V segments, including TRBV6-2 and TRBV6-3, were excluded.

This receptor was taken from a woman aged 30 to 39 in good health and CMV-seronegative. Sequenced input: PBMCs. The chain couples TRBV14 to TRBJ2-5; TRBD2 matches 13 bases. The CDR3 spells CASSGPGLAGQETQYF. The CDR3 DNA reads TGTGCCAGCAGCGGGCCGGGACTAGCGGGGCAAGAGACCCAGTACTTC.